A selection of T cell receptor beta chains follows, all from one sample in a study of shared clonotypes between healthy human individuals. The repertoire was sequenced with immunoSEQ multiplex PCR; TCRdb's copy has only in-frame clones and lacks some. The repertoire has around 2,100,000 clones, around 96% of them found once; the top ten carry more than 0.9%. Sequenced sample: naive CD8+ T cells sorted from blood. The receptors derive from a man in his late teens or twenties in good health. CDR3s include the opening cysteine and the closing phenylalanine or tryptophan.

>TRBJ2-5|TRBV29-1
CSVEDTGICHF
>TRBJ2-5|TRBV10-2
CASSTDRGWQETQYF
>TRBJ2-1|TRBV6-4
CASSDEAGALNEQFF
>TRBJ2-7|TRBV4-1
CASSPGLFYEQYF
>TRBJ2-7|TRBV30
CAWSGTGFLYEQYF
>TRBJ1-4|TRBV9
CASSLSGATNEKLFF
>TRBJ1-5|TRBV28
CASRKGQGANQPQHF
>TRBJ2-2|TRBV4-1
CASSPGTGHTGELFF
>TRBJ2-2|TRBV4-3
CASSQDRGPTGELFF
>TRBJ1-1|TRBV6-5
CASSFATGVGTEAFF
>TRBJ2-1|TRBV14
CASSQVISSPYNEQFF
>TRBJ2-5|TRBV19
CASSQTDQETQYF
>TRBJ2-7|TRBV6-5
CASREAGDSYEQYF
>TRBJ2-1|TRBV15
CANGTSGRDAYNEQFF
>TRBJ2-1|TRBV4-3
CASSQGQGAHNEQFF
>TRBJ2-5|TRBV30
CAWSVRLGLAGVYQETQYF
>TRBJ1-5|TRBV2
CASSRTGTSNQPQHF
>TRBJ2-1|TRBV11-2
CASPGPTGVEQFF
>TRBJ1-1|TRBV5-5
CASSILQGNTEAFF
>TRBJ2-3|TRBV19
CANLVKGSRTDTQYF
>TRBJ1-1|TRBV7-9
CASSLVRLGQGAFF
>TRBJ2-7|TRBV15
CATSPGTGPYEQYF
>TRBJ2-1|TRBV4-1
CASSQDETVQGGEQFF
>TRBJ2-1|TRBV15
CATSRDRGGNNEQFF
>TRBJ2-1|TRBV30
CAWTLPEGVFYNEQFF
>TRBJ1-5|TRBV4-1
CASRRSTGNQPQHF
>TRBJ1-1|TRBV5-1
CASSLAGTNTEAFF
>TRBJ2-7|TRBV13
CASSLGSAGDLWEQYF
>TRBJ2-7|TRBV11-2
CASSRLWGSENYEQYF
>TRBJ2-1|TRBV5-4
CASSLNGPYNEQFF
>TRBJ1-2|TRBV11-2
CASSSLTGTYGYTF
>TRBJ2-7|TRBV12-5
CASGLGEGYEQYF
>TRBJ1-6|TRBV28
CASSPPGYSYSPLHF
>TRBJ2-5|TRBV29-1
CSVEAGTLQETQYF
>TRBJ2-5|TRBV7-9
CASSQQGAQETQYF
>TRBJ2-5|TRBV9
CASSGAEGLGETQYF
>TRBJ1-1|TRBV2
CASSGDHMNTEAFF
>TRBJ2-7|TRBV7-9
CASSATDQGPPYEQYF
>TRBJ1-1|TRBV19
CASSNRTVFYTEAFF
>TRBJ2-2|TRBV7-6
CASSGPLRGPHQTGELFF
>TRBJ2-7|TRBV10-1
CASSETDEQYF
>TRBJ2-3|TRBV14
CASSLTDFNTDTQYF
>TRBJ2-1|TRBV7-9
CASSFRDRPYNEQFF
>TRBJ2-1|TRBV6-5
CASSYFAGGVDEQFF
>TRBJ2-2|TRBV6-5
CATRTGFSTGELFF
>TRBJ2-1|TRBV29-1
CSVEDLARHSYNEQFF
>TRBJ2-7|TRBV29-1
CSVEDPESPYEQYF